This is a list of T cell receptor beta chains from one sample in a study of OX40 agonist ivuxolimab in advanced cancers. The table came from immunoSEQ multiplex PCR; TCRdb's copy has only in-frame clones and leaves some out. Of 20,000 to 30,000 clones in the sample, around four fifths were seen once. This specimen consisted of CD4+ or CD8+ T cells sorted from blood, obtained in a trial of the OX40 agonist ivuxolimab. The receptor set was obtained from an adult with an advanced solid tumor such as melanoma, head and neck, liver or kidney cancer. Each CDR3 is given with its conserved first and last residue. The D gene is left open where the match is weak. The size field is filled for only some rows; it gives once, few, many or a size class.

j_gene | v_gene | d_gene | abundance | CDR3nt | CDR3aa
TRBJ2-7 | TRBV6-1 | TRBD1 | NA | TGTGCCAGCAGTGAATACTCTGGACAGGGGAGCTACGAGCAGTACTTC | CASSEYSGQGSYEQYF
TRBJ2-7 | TRBV10-3 | TRBD2 | NA | TGTGCCATCAGTGATTATCCGGGAGGGCCCTCCTACGAGCAGTACTTC | CAISDYPGGPSYEQYF
TRBJ2-7 | TRBV11-2 | TRBD2 | medium-sized | TGTGCCAGCAGCTTACCGGGGGGCTACGAGCAGTACTTC | CASSLPGGYEQYF
TRBJ1-1 | TRBV7-8 | NA | NA | TGTGCCAGCAGCTTGGACCGAGGGAGGCGCACTGAAGCTTTCTTT | CASSLDRGRRTEAFF
TRBJ1-5 | TRBV5-8 | TRBD1 | NA | TGTGCCAGCAGCTTGGAAGGACAGGGAGGCCAGCCCCAGCATTTT | CASSLEGQGGQPQHF
TRBJ2-3 | TRBV5-1 | TRBD1 | once | TGCGCCAGCAGCAACAGGGGGGCCCCCACAGATACGCAGTATTTT | CASSNRGAPTDTQYF
TRBJ1-2 | TRBV20-1 | TRBD1 | NA | TGCAGTGCTATGGACAGGGGTGGCTACACCTTC | CSAMDRGGYTF
TRBJ2-3 | TRBV29-1 | NA | NA | TGCAGCGTTGAAGGCCCCCGTGGCACAGATACGCAGTATTTT | CSVEGPRGTDTQYF
TRBJ1-1 | TRBV10-2 | TRBD1 | NA | TGCGCCAGCAGGGGACAGGGCGGGAACACTGAAGCTTTCTTT | CASRGQGGNTEAFF
TRBJ1-2 | TRBV28 | NA | NA | TGTGCCAGCAGTCCCGGTAACTATGGCTACACCTTC | CASSPGNYGYTF
TRBJ2-1 | TRBV28 | NA | NA | TGTGCCAGCCGGGACACAAAAGGGTGGCAGTTCTTC | CASRDTKGWQFF
TRBJ2-1 | TRBV28 | NA | NA | TGTGCCAGCAGTTTAAGGTCTCAGGAGCAGTTCTTC | CASSLRSQEQFF
TRBJ2-3 | TRBV5-1 | NA | NA | TGCGCCAGCCGGCACCAGCCGACTTCCACAGATACGCAGTATTTT | CASRHQPTSTDTQYF
TRBJ2-3 | TRBV2 | TRBD2 | NA | TGTGCCAGCAGTGAGCGGGAGAAAAGAACAGATACGCAGTATTTT | CASSEREKRTDTQYF
TRBJ2-1 | TRBV11-1 | TRBD1 | few | TGTGCCAGCAGCCCCCGGGACAGGGTGCGCAATGAGCAGTTCTTC | CASSPRDRVRNEQFF
TRBJ2-1 | TRBV29-1 | NA | NA | TGCAGCGCCCGAACTGTCAATGAGCAGTTCTTC | CSARTVNEQFF
TRBJ1-1 | TRBV5-1 | NA | NA | TGCGCCAGCAGCTTTGGTGGGGTTTATAACACTGAAGCTTTCTTT | CASSFGGVYNTEAFF
TRBJ2-7 | TRBV28 | TRBD2 | NA | TGTGCCAGCAGCATCGGGGGGAGGATCTCCTACGAGCAGTACTTC | CASSIGGRISYEQYF
TRBJ2-7 | TRBV18 | NA | NA | TGTGCCAGCTCACCACCCGCAACGGCGAACTACGAGCAGTACTTC | CASSPPATANYEQYF
TRBJ1-4 | TRBV28 | NA | NA | TGTGCCAGCAGTTTGGTACGATCTAATGAAAAACTGTTTTTT | CASSLVRSNEKLFF
TRBJ2-3 | TRBV10-3 | NA | NA | TGTGCCATCAGTGGGCAGGGAGATACGCAGTATTTT | CAISGQGDTQYF
TRBJ2-7 | TRBV19 | NA | NA | TGTGCCAGTAGGTTAATCGGGACTGAAATTTACGAGCAGTACTTC | CASRLIGTEIYEQYF
TRBJ2-7 | TRBV28 | NA | NA | TGTGCCAGCGCAGGGTTTAGCTCCTACGAGCAGTACTTC | CASAGFSSYEQYF
TRBJ2-3 | TRBV7-2 | TRBD1 | NA | TGTGCCAGCAGCTCCTCCGGGACAGGGGGCGCATATACGCAGTATTTT | CASSSSGTGGAYTQYF
TRBJ2-7 | TRBV27 | TRBD2 | NA | TGTGCCAGCAGGCCACTAGCGGGTCCCTACGAGCAGTACTTC | CASRPLAGPYEQYF
TRBJ2-5 | TRBV18 | TRBD1 | NA | TGTGCCAGCTCACCCGGTTCGGGACAGGGGGCTGAGACCCAGTACTTC | CASSPGSGQGAETQYF
TRBJ1-2 | TRBV30 | TRBD1 | NA | TGTGCCTGGAGACCTCGGGACAGGGTTATTTCTGGCTACACCTTC | CAWRPRDRVISGYTF
TRBJ2-2 | TRBV11-2 | NA | NA | TGTGCCAGCTCGTGGGGCGGAGCCAACACCGGGGAGCTGTTTTTT | CASSWGGANTGELFF
TRBJ2-4 | TRBV4-1 | NA | once | TGCGCCAGCAGCCAAGATCGACAGTTCGCTCAGTACTTC | CASSQDRQFAQYF
TRBJ1-1 | TRBV27 | NA | few | TGTGCCAGCAGGGGACACTCGAACACTGAAGCTTTCTTT | CASRGHSNTEAFF
TRBJ2-2 | TRBV5-1 | NA | NA | TGCGCCAGCAGCTTATCGGACACCGGGGAGCTGTTTTTT | CASSLSDTGELFF
TRBJ2-7 | TRBV28 | NA | NA | TGTGCCAGCAGTTTAAGCAGGGTCCTCTCCTACGAGCAGTACTTC | CASSLSRVLSYEQYF
TRBJ2-2 | TRBV15 | NA | NA | TGTGCCACCAGCAGACCGACTAGTGTCATGGGGGAGCTGTTTTTT | CATSRPTSVMGELFF
TRBJ1-1 | TRBV25-1 | NA | NA | TGTGCCAGCAGTAGAGGACGTATGAACACTGAAGCTTTCTTT | CASSRGRMNTEAFF
TRBJ1-2 | TRBV14 | NA | NA | TGTGCCAGCAGCCAAGTGGGCAGGGCGTCCGGCTACACCTTC | CASSQVGRASGYTF
TRBJ2-1 | TRBV2 | NA | NA | TGTGCCAGCAGCGCTAGGACTTCTTACAATGAGCAGTTCTTC | CASSARTSYNEQFF
TRBJ2-1 | TRBV28 | TRBD2 | NA | TGTGCCAGCAGTTCCACTAGCGCCCGTGCCTACAATGAGCAGTTCTTC | CASSSTSARAYNEQFF
TRBJ2-2 | TRBV6-5 | TRBD1 | NA | TGTGCCAGCAGCCGGGGACAGGGGGCTTCCGGGGAGCTGTTTTTT | CASSRGQGASGELFF
TRBJ2-1 | TRBV5-1 | TRBD1 | NA | TGCGCCAGCAGCTTGGGGCAGGGGGCGCACGATGAGCAGTTCTTC | CASSLGQGAHDEQFF
TRBJ1-1 | TRBV6-5 | TRBD1 | NA | TGTGCCAGCAGTTACTCGGGAGGACAGGGGTACACTGAAGCTTTCTTT | CASSYSGGQGYTEAFF
TRBJ2-2 | TRBV6-6 | NA | NA | TGTGCCAGCAGTTGGGAGGGGGGCGGGGAGCTGTTTTTT | CASSWEGGGELFF
TRBJ1-5 | TRBV6-6 | NA | NA | TGTGCCAGCAGTCCTCAGGGTTTCGGCAATCAGCCCCAGCATTTT | CASSPQGFGNQPQHF
TRBJ2-2 | TRBV30 | NA | few | TGTGCCTGGATCCCCAGGGGAAAAAGTCTTGCCGGGGAGCTGTTTTTT | CAWIPRGKSLAGELFF
TRBJ1-5 | TRBV28 | NA | few | TGTGCCAGTAGGGGAAGTCTAAATCAGCCCCAGCATTTT | CASRGSLNQPQHF
TRBJ2-7 | TRBV7-9 | TRBD1 | NA | TGTGCCAGCAGCTTAGTCGGAACAGGGGTCCACGAGCAGTACTTC | CASSLVGTGVHEQYF